The clone carrying this T cell receptor beta chain was counted between two and nine times. The antigen remains unidentified. This sample is part of a study of T cell repertoires in cytomegalovirus infection. Looking at the study overall: Indications of both CMV infection and matching HLA type were provided by public TCR beta signatures.

Whole-study results and caveats: CMV-specific TCR beta clonotypes restricted by HLA-C were the ones dominating the ex vivo response.

TCRdb called the reads again in MiXCR, with one record for every CDR3 protein. The table shows 800,000 to 950,000 distinct CDR3 sequences, with 30% to 35% occurring only once. The V and J ends lost 3 bases and 7 bases respectively, with 16 bases between them. CDR1 is LGHNA and CDR2 is YSLEER in the germline V gene. CDR3 length: 15 amino acids. Sequencing used cultured CD8+ T cells from PBMCs, obtained from culture after CMV antigen stimulation. The chain uses TRBV4-3 and TRBJ1-5; no definite D call. The sequence came from a human donor in good health (CMV status not recorded). Some clones in this sample may be carry-over from other donors' samples. The CDR3, as DNA: TGCGCCAGCAGCCAGCAGGCGATAGGGTTCCAGCCCCAGCATTTT. This gives the protein CASSQQAIGFQPQHF.